The T cell receptor (beta chain) described here comes from a study of metastatic and nonmetastatic thyroid tumors. The CDR3 length is 14 residues. V shed 3 bases, J shed 5 bases, and the junction held 4 bases outside the gene matches. The germline CDR1 and CDR2 sequences are MNHNY and SVGAGI (reference sequence). Prior to thyroid surgery, none of the patients had received any treatment. TCRdb reprocessed the PCR reads using MiXCR. The table has tens of thousands of clones, 9.5% to 15% seen once. This clone has a count of ten or more. This chain connects TRBV6-6 to TRBJ2-1; 7 bases are shared with TRBD2. The TCR comes from a female donor with papillary thyroid cancer or a benign thyroid nodule (not recorded which). Some clones in this sample may be carry-over from other donors' samples. The sequencing sample was made of blood. The DNA of the CDR3 is TGTGCCAGCAGTTATTCGGGAGGAGACAATGAGCAGTTCTTC. Translation gives CASSYSGGDNEQFF.